The 24 T cell receptor beta chains presented below share a single source sample, sequenced in a study of glioma-infiltrating T cells. TCR alpha and beta CDR3 regions were amplified from RNA using iRepertoire nested multiplex PCR. Each CDR3 protein gets one entry after TCRdb re-called the multiplex PCR reads with MiXCR. The table includes about 180,000 distinct CDR3 sequences, roughly two fifths detected once. Sample: glioma tissue, nonneoplastic brain tissue, or PBMCs (not recorded which). All receptors derive from a human donor with low-grade glioma or glioblastoma, undergoing nonglioma brain surgery, or in good health (not recorded which).

Details on this clonotype: A read error may account for a junction end that differs from germline. The chain joins TRBV11-2 to TRBJ2-7, with a tentative D call TRBD1 (6 bases). There are 14 residues in the CDR3. CDR1 is SGHAT and CDR2 is FQNNGV in the germline V gene. CDR3 nucleotide sequence: TGTGCCAGCATCTTAGCATTTGGGGGCCACGAGCAGTACTTC. Encoded protein: CASILAFGGHEQYF.

This chain links TRBV2 with TRBJ2-3; perhaps TRBD2 as D (5 bases). This CDR3 region has 15 residues. V lost 6 bases and J 2 bases, leaving 15 bases between the germline ends. The germline V gene encodes CDR1 SNHLY and CDR2 FYNNEI. CDR3 loop: CASSALEAVTDTQYF. Written as DNA, the CDR3 is TGTGCCAGCAGCGCACTAGAGGCAGTCACAGATACGCAGTATTTT.

The chain employs TRBV9 and TRBJ2-5; 7 positions match TRBD1. The CDR3 sequence is 15 residues long. Germline-derived CDR1 and CDR2 are SGDLS and YYNGEE. The V gene end was trimmed by 1 base and the J gene end by 2 bases; junction bases not matched to a gene: 5. The CDR3 DNA reads as TGTGCCAGCAGCGTAACCCAGGGGGTGCAAGAGACCCAGTACTTC. Translating it yields CASSVTQGVQETQYF.

To note about this clonotype: It may be a read error: a sequence one base away is much more abundant. The J gene is TRBJ2-7, the V gene TRBV20-1; 7 bases fit TRBD1. Germline CDR1 and CDR2: DFQATT and SNEGSKA (reference sequence). V lost 0 bases, J lost 5 bases, and 13 bases stayed unmatched. CDR3 length: 16 amino acids. The CDR3 DNA reads as TGCAGTGCTAGAGATTTGGCGGAGACAGGGATTAACGAGCAGTACTTC. As protein: CSARDLAETGINEQYF.

The rearrangement uses TRBV20-1 and TRBJ2-7, with D possibly TRBD2 on 5 matching bases. The V gene lost 4 bases and the J gene lost 7 bases, with 23 bases spanning the gap. The CDR3 extends over 15 amino acids. Germline V gives CDR1 DFQATT, CDR2 SNEGSKA (reference sequence). The DNA for the CDR3 is TGCAGTGCTACAACAACCCTAGCAGAGTTTGAAGAGCAGTACTTC. Protein product: CSATTTLAEFEEQYF.

Concerning this clonotype: A read error is possible here, since a much larger clone lies one base away. This chain connects TRBV28 to TRBJ2-5; 7 bases match TRBD2. Germline V gene sequence: CDR1 MDHEN, CDR2 SYDVKM. CDR3 size: 14 residues. V was clipped by 6 bases and J by 6 bases; unmatched bases: 10. The CDR3 loop reads CASSLTGGGKTQYF. The DNA of the CDR3 is TGTGCCAGCAGCCTGACGGGAGGAGGGAAGACCCAGTACTTC. The whole variable domain, remainder taken from reference TRBV28 and TRBJ2-5, is DVKVTQSSRYLVKRTGEKVFLECVQDMDHENMFWYRQDPGLGLRLIYFSYDVKMKEKGDIPEGYSVSREKKERFSLILESASTNQTSMYLCASSLTGGGKTQYFGPGTRLLVL.

This chain joins TRBV20-1 and TRBJ1-1; perhaps TRBD1 as D (6 bases). The V gene's germline CDR1 is DFQATT and CDR2 SNEGSKA (reference sequence). The V and J ends lost 4 bases and 4 bases respectively, with 16 bases between them. The CDR3 is 14 amino acids. CDR3 nucleotide sequence: TGCAGTGCTATAGATCCCACAGGGTGCACTGAAGCTTTCTTT. Its protein product is CSAIDPTGCTEAFF.

Many counts were recorded for this clonotype. This chain uses TRBV28 with TRBJ2-1; 10 bases map to TRBD2. Trimming at V came to 4 bases and at J to 2 bases, leaving 2 bases not matched to a gene. The CDR3 length is 15 residues. Germline V gene lookup returns CDR1 MDHEN and CDR2 SYDVKM. The CDR3 coding sequence is TGTGCCAGCAGTTCAGCGGGGGGGACCTACAATGAGCAGTTCTTC. It specifies CASSSAGGTYNEQFF.

This clonotype was detected once. The junction shows a germline mismatch at one end, possibly a read error. The CDR3 DNA reads as TGTGACAGCAGCTTCCTTGGGACTTTGAGCTCCTACGAGCAGTACTTC. Protein product: CDSSFLGTLSSYEQYF. The genes are TRBV7-2 and TRBJ2-7; a possible D gene is TRBD2 (6 bases). Germline-derived CDR1 and CDR2 are SGHTA and FQGNSA. CDR3 size: 16 residues.

This clonotype showed up just a few times. The chain has TRBV14 and TRBJ2-1; D gene unclear. Between the trimmed V and J ends, which lost 5 bases and 7 bases, there was a span of 15 bases. The CDR3 covers 14 residues. Germline V gives CDR1 SGHDN, CDR2 FVKESK. CDR3 DNA: TGTGCCAGCAGCTCCGACTCGACCCGGAATGAGCAGTTCTTC. Translation gives CASSSDSTRNEQFF.

J is TRBJ2-1 and V is TRBV7-8; 7 bases are shared with TRBD2. With 5 bases clipped from V and 3 bases from J, the junction kept 13 bases outside the gene matches. From germline, CDR1 is SGHVS and CDR2 FQNEAQ. This CDR3 contains 17 residues. The CDR3 is CASSKHRLAGFYNEQFF. The CDR3 DNA reads as TGTGCCAGCAGCAAACATCGACTAGCTGGCTTCTACAATGAGCAGTTCTTC. Looking up the rest from reference TRBV7-8 and TRBJ2-1 gives the full variable domain: GAGVSQSPRYKVAKRGQDVALRCDPISGHVSLFWYQQALGQGPEFLTYFQNEAQLDKSGLPSDRFFAERPEGSVSTLKIQRTQQEDSAVYLCASSKHRLAGFYNEQFFGPGTRLTVL.

This chain uses TRBV20-1 with TRBJ1-5; TRBD1 agrees at 8 bases. The V gene's germline CDR1 is DFQATT and CDR2 SNEGSKA (reference sequence). V was clipped by 5 bases and J by 3 bases; unmatched bases: 6. The CDR3 has 14 residues. CDR3 in amino acids: CSAGRQGINQPQHF. In nucleotides, the CDR3 is TGCAGTGCTGGACGACAGGGGATCAATCAGCCCCAGCATTTT.

The chain carries TRBV4-1 and TRBJ2-3; TRBD1 is a possible D gene (5 bases). Germline CDR1 and CDR2: MGHRA and YSYEKL. This CDR3 comprises 13 residues. The ends were cut back, 0 bases at V and 5 bases at J, with 6 bases in the middle. The DNA of the CDR3 is TGCGCCAGCAGCCAAGAACAGGAAGATACGCAGTATTTT. It yields the protein CASSQEQEDTQYF.

CDR3 in amino acids: CASSQDPTGPEQFF. The CDR3 DNA reads as TGTGCCAGCAGCCAAGACCCGACAGGGCCTGAGCAGTTCTTC. The chain links TRBV7-2 to TRBJ2-1, with TRBD1 matching over 7 bases. This CDR3 has 14 amino acids. Germline CDR1 reads SGHTA; CDR2 reads FQGNSA. The V segment lost 5 bases and the J segment 9 bases; nucleotides outside the gene matches: 10.

J is TRBJ2-1 and V is TRBV3-1, with 9 bases fitting TRBD1. The CDR3 is 15 amino acids. Germline V CDR1 and CDR2: LGHDT, YNNKEL (reference sequence). V shed 1 base and J 6 bases; nucleotides not matched to a gene: 4. The DNA for the CDR3 is TGTGCCAGCAGCCAAGGCGGGACAGGGATCAATGAGCAGTTCTTC. Amino acids: CASSQGGTGINEQFF.

Of note for this clonotype: This could be a read error, since a much larger clone is one nucleotide away. The CDR3 ends on some other residue instead of the conserved phenylalanine or tryptophan, so this is likely a read error. V usage is TRBV28 and J usage is TRBJ2-1, with 11 positions matching TRBD2. The CDR3 contains 16 residues. V was clipped by 4 bases and J by 2 bases; unmatched bases: 4. Germline CDR1 MDHEN, CDR2 SYDVKM. The CDR3: CASSSSSGGTYNEQFL. The CDR3 nucleotides are TGTGCCAGCAGTTCTTCTAGCGGGGGGACCTACAATGAGCAGTTCTTA.

CDR3 sequence: CASSQDGQLFF. The CDR3 DNA sequence: TGTGCCAGCAGCCAAGATGGGCAACTGTTTTTT. The rearrangement joins TRBV4-2 to TRBJ1-4; no reliable D call. Trimming cost V 0 bases and J 12 bases, with 5 bases left between them. The CDR3 loop spans 11 amino acids. CDR1 and CDR2 from the germline V gene are LGHNA and YNFKEQ.

This clonotype was detected many times. The rearrangement joins TRBV28 to TRBJ1-6; D perhaps matches TRBD1 (5 bases). The V end lost 3 bases, the J end lost 11 bases, and 17 bases lay between the germline ends. Germline V lookup: CDR1 MDHEN, CDR2 SYDVKM. This CDR3 spans 15 amino acids. The CDR3 sequence: CASSFTGTRIAPLHF. CDR3 coding DNA: TGTGCCAGCAGTTTCACCGGGACTAGAATAGCACCCCTCCACTTT. The full variable domain, its missing parts supplied by reference TRBV28 and TRBJ1-6, is DVKVTQSSRYLVKRTGEKVFLECVQDMDHENMFWYRQDPGLGLRLIYFSYDVKMKEKGDIPEGYSVSREKKERFSLILESASTNQTSMYLCASSFTGTRIAPLHFGNGTRLTVT.

About this clonotype itself: A much larger clone differs by one base, so this may be a read error. The chain joins TRBV6-2 or TRBV6-3 to TRBJ2-5; D is tentatively TRBD1 or TRBD2 (6 bases each). V lost 2 bases, J lost 4 bases, and 17 bases lay in between. CDR3 size: 16 residues. The germline CDR1 and CDR2 sequences are MNHEY and SVGEGT. As DNA, the CDR3 is TGTGCCAGCAGTTACGGGCAAGGGGGAGGACTAGAGACCCAGTACTTC. Amino acids: CASSYGQGGGLETQYF.

In this sample, this clonotype turned up many times. The chain uses TRBV2 and TRBJ2-3; D is uncertain. This CDR3 has 11 amino acids. Trimming stripped 2 bases from V and 4 bases from J, with 1 base between. Germline V lookup: CDR1 SNHLY, CDR2 FYNNEI. CDR3 DNA: TGTGCCAGCAGTGAACCAGATACGCAGTATTTT. It specifies CASSEPDTQYF. The full variable domain, rest sourced from reference TRBV2 and TRBJ2-3, is EPEVTQTPSHQVTQMGQEVILRCVPISNHLYFYWYRQILGQKVEFLVSFYNNEISEKSEIFDDQFSVERPDGSNFTLKIRSTKLEDSAMYFCASSEPDTQYFGPGTRLTVL.

Remarks on this clonotype: It may be a read error: a sequence one base away is much more abundant. The chain combines TRBV6-1 with TRBJ2-7; TRBD2 is a possible D gene (5 bases). The length of the CDR3 is 12 residues. Germline CDR1 reads MNHNS; CDR2 reads SASEGT. V was trimmed by 8 bases and J by 3 bases, leaving 11 bases between them. CDR3 residues: CASGLGDYEQYF. The CDR3 DNA is TGTGCCAGCGGCCTCGGGGACTACGAGCAGTACTTC.

On this clonotype itself: This may be a read error, as it is one base from a much larger clone. The J gene is TRBJ2-7, the V gene TRBV20-1, with no clear D. V shed 1 base and J shed 6 bases, with 19 bases lying between them. CDR3 length equals 15 residues. Per germline, CDR1 DFQATT and CDR2 SNEGSKA (reference sequence). In DNA form, the CDR3 reads TGCAGTGCTAGAGCTCCCGCAGATAATTCAGGCGAGCAGTACTTC. Residues: CSARAPADNSGEQYF.

In regard to this clonotype: This may stem from a read error, because a much larger clone lies one nucleotide away. This chain links TRBV28 with TRBJ1-2; D not certain. The CDR3 is 13 residues long. Per the germline V gene, CDR1 is MDHEN and CDR2 is SYDVKM. The CDR3 loop is CASGVTGPYCYTF. The CDR3 DNA sequence: TGTGCCAGCGGAGTCACCGGGCCCTATTGCTACACCTTC.

In the case of this clonotype: This clone may be a read error of a much larger clone one base away. The gene calls are TRBV12-3 or TRBV12-4 and TRBJ1-5; D may be TRBD1 (5 bases). There are 12 residues in the CDR3. Between the trimmed V and J ends, which lost 7 bases and 9 bases, there was a span of 13 bases. CDR3 DNA: TGTGCCAGCAATACAGGAATTGGGCCCCAGCATTTT. This translates into CASNTGIGPQHF.